The 8 T cell receptor beta chains presented below share a single source sample, sequenced in a study of blood T cell repertoires in COVID-19. Produced via immunoSEQ multiplex PCR; TCRdb's table is partial and in-frame only. The data show roughly 250,000 clones, more than 75% seen once. Sequenced sample: peripheral blood. The receptor set was obtained from a man in his forties or fifties with acute or convalescent COVID-19.

This chain connects TRBV20-1 to TRBJ1-4, with a tentative D call TRBD1 (6 bases). Trimming took off 3 bases at V and 6 bases at J, with 17 bases between the two ends. The CDR3 runs to 15 residues. The germline gives CDR1 DFQATT, CDR2 SNEGSKA (reference sequence). The CDR3 protein is CSASPKGQGHEKLFF. In nucleotides, the CDR3 is TGCAGTGCTAGTCCCAAGGGCCAGGGGCATGAAAAACTGTTTTTT.

This clone was counted a few times. This chain uses TRBV6-6 with TRBJ2-7; 7 bases are a match to TRBD1. This CDR3 has 12 residues. With V trimmed by 6 bases and J by 5 bases, 4 bases remained unmatched. CDR1 and CDR2 (germline): MNHNY, SVGAGI (reference sequence). The CDR3 sequence: CASSLTGDEQYF. DNA of the CDR3: TGTGCCAGCAGCCTTACAGGGGACGAGCAGTACTTC.

This clone was seen only a few times. The gene calls are TRBV5-4 and TRBJ2-5; weak D call: TRBD2 (6 bases). V lost 5 bases to trimming and J lost 1 base, with 18 bases between them. The CDR3 runs to 16 residues. In germline, CDR1 is SGHNT, CDR2 YYREEE (reference sequence). The DNA for the CDR3 is TGTGCCAGCAGGATAGCCCCGGGGGTGATCCAAGAGACCCAGTACTTC. Encoded protein: CASRIAPGVIQETQYF.

A single count supports this clone. The J gene is TRBJ2-3, the V gene TRBV7-3; tentatively, D is TRBD1 (5 bases). CDR1 SGHTA and CDR2 FQGTGA come from the germline V gene. The CDR3 covers 15 residues. The germline V and J ends were trimmed by 1 base and 3 bases, with 11 bases remaining between them. The CDR3 loop is CASSLNPQGTDTQYF. In nucleotides, the CDR3 is TGTGCCAGCAGCTTAAACCCTCAGGGTACAGATACGCAGTATTTT.

The chain couples TRBV15 to TRBJ1-2; D possibly corresponds to TRBD1 (6 bases). Germline assignment: CDR1 LNHNV and CDR2 YYDKDF (reference sequence). Trimming left V 0 bases short and J 0 bases short, with 17 bases between. This CDR3 contains 18 residues. As DNA, the CDR3 is TGTGCCACCAGCAGAGATCAGGGGTCCCTCCGGGCTAACTATGGCTACACCTTC. It encodes CATSRDQGSLRANYGYTF.

The rearrangement joins TRBV2 to TRBJ1-2; no firm D call. The CDR3 has 13 residues. Looked up from germline, CDR1 is SNHLY and CDR2 is FYNNEI. The V and J ends lost 6 bases and 0 bases respectively, with 8 bases between them. This chain's CDR3 is CASRREPNYGYTF. CDR3 nucleotides: TGTGCCAGCAGGAGGGAGCCTAACTATGGCTACACCTTC.

V usage is TRBV28 and J usage is TRBJ1-5; TRBD1 matches 9 bases. In germline, CDR1 is MDHEN, CDR2 SYDVKM. The CDR3 sequence is 16 residues long. Trimming cost V 4 bases and J 1 base; bases outside gene matches: 5. This CDR3 reads CASSSPGQGSNQPQHF. In DNA form, the CDR3 reads TGTGCCAGCAGTTCACCCGGACAGGGGAGCAATCAGCCCCAGCATTTT. Complete variable domain (other parts from reference TRBV28 and TRBJ1-5): DVKVTQSSRYLVKRTGEKVFLECVQDMDHENMFWYRQDPGLGLRLIYFSYDVKMKEKGDIPEGYSVSREKKERFSLILESASTNQTSMYLCASSSPGQGSNQPQHFGDGTRLSIL.

About this clone: This CDR3 is also generated by other DNA sequences in the sample. The V and J genes are TRBV3-1 (or the pseudogene TRBV3-2) and TRBJ2-2, with D hard to call. CDR1 is LGHDT and CDR2 is YNNKEL in the germline V gene (reference sequence). V was pared by 0 bases and J by 6 bases, with 5 bases between. The CDR3 consists of 13 residues. In DNA form, the CDR3 reads TGTGCCAGCAGCCAAGACCTCGCCGGGGAGCTGTTTTTT. Translation: CASSQDLAGELFF.